This passage covers 10 T cell receptor beta chains from one sample sequenced in a study of spatial heterogeneity in lung cancer. Each CDR3 protein gets one entry after TCRdb re-called the 5' RACE reads with MiXCR. The sample includes approximately 70,000 distinct CDR3 sequences, 7.5% to 10% of them seen just once. As for time point: blood at routine non-recurrence follow-up after resection. The sample here was PBMCs, taken at follow-up. The receptors come from a female donor with early-stage non-small cell lung cancer.

This clonotype was seen repeatedly, ten times or more. The chain combines TRBV7-9 with TRBJ2-2, with D maybe TRBD2 (5 bases). The germline V gene encodes CDR1 SEHNR and CDR2 FQNEAQ (reference sequence). CDR3 size: 14 residues. Trimming pared 5 bases from V and 3 bases from J, leaving 10 bases between. Here the CDR3 reads CASSREGHTGELFF. DNA for the CDR3: TGTGCCAGCAGCCGGGAAGGGCACACCGGGGAGCTGTTTTTT. Combining the CDR3 with reference TRBV7-9 and TRBJ2-2 gives the whole variable domain DTGVSQNPRHKITKRGQNVTFRCDPISEHNRLYWYRQTLGQGPEFLTYFQNEAQLEKSRLLSDRFSAERPKGSFSTLEIQRTEQGDSAMYLCASSREGHTGELFFGEGSRLTVL.

The V and J genes are TRBV5-1 and TRBJ2-1, with D perhaps matching TRBD2 (5 bases). CDR3 length equals 15 residues. The germline V gene encodes CDR1 SGHRS and CDR2 YFSETQ. Between the trimmed V and J ends, which lost 1 base and 6 bases, there was a span of 14 bases. CDR3 in DNA: TGCGCCAGCAGCTTGACGGTGGGAGACCTCAATGAGCAGTTCTTC. This gives the protein CASSLTVGDLNEQFF.

Many counts were recorded for this clonotype. The genes are TRBV5-1 and TRBJ2-7, with D possibly being TRBD1 (6 bases). The CDR3 runs to 15 residues. Germline-derived CDR1 and CDR2 are SGHRS and YFSETQ. V lost 3 bases and J 2 bases, leaving 15 bases between the germline ends. This chain's CDR3 is CASSWGQFGAYEQYF. The CDR3 DNA sequence: TGCGCCAGCAGCTGGGGACAATTTGGGGCCTACGAGCAGTACTTC.

The CDR3 is CASKPNEASGSQDIQYF. The CDR3 DNA sequence: TGTGCCAGTAAGCCTAACGAGGCTAGCGGGAGTCAGGACATTCAGTACTTC. V usage is TRBV19 and J usage is TRBJ2-4; 10 nucleotides match TRBD2. This CDR3 spans 17 amino acids. V trimming: 7 bases; J trimming: 8 bases; junction bases outside the gene matches: 17. Looked up from germline, CDR1 is LNHDA and CDR2 is SQIVND (reference sequence).

This clonotype was detected only a few times. This chain connects TRBV11-2 to TRBJ1-2; no reliable D call. The CDR3 runs to 14 residues. Per the germline V gene, CDR1 is SGHAT and CDR2 is FQNNGV. Trimming shortened V by 4 bases and J by 6 bases, and 15 bases separated the two germline ends. The DNA for the CDR3 is TGTGCCAGCAGCTCCATTTCGGGTATGGATGGCTACACCTTC. The encoded protein is CASSSISGMDGYTF. The variable domain in full, with the rest retrieved from reference TRBV11-2 and TRBJ1-2, is EAGVAQSPRYKIIEKRQSVAFWCNPISGHATLYWYQQILGQGPKLLIQFQNNGVVDDSQLPKDRFSAERLKGVDSTLKIQPAKLEDSAVYLCASSSISGMDGYTFGSGTRLTVV.

The V gene is TRBV5-1, the J gene TRBJ2-1; perhaps TRBD2 as D (5 bases). This CDR3 contains 16 residues. The V end was cut by 7 bases, the J end by 0 bases, with 17 bases between. CDR1 is SGHRS, CDR2 YFSETQ, per germline. CDR3 sequence: CASASWRSSSYNEQFF. The CDR3 DNA reads as TGCGCCAGCGCCTCCTGGAGGTCAAGCTCCTACAATGAGCAGTTCTTC.

The chain links TRBV7-3 to TRBJ1-2, with a tentative D call TRBD1 (6 bases). Per germline, CDR1 SGHTA and CDR2 FQGTGA. This CDR3 is built from 16 residues. V was shortened by 6 bases and J by 6 bases, with 23 bases between the two germline ends. CDR3 residues: CASSSNGGTNYNGYTF. The CDR3 DNA follows: TGTGCCAGCAGTTCAAATGGGGGCACAAACTATAATGGCTACACCTTC.

The chain couples TRBV7-3 to TRBJ1-6; D is possibly TRBD1 (5 bases). Germline lookup yields CDR1 SGHTA and CDR2 FQGTGA. CDR3 length: 16 amino acids. Trimming shortened V by 0 bases and J by 6 bases, and 12 bases separated the two germline ends. Here the CDR3 reads CASSLTSRGPNSPLHF. CDR3 sequence (DNA): TGTGCCAGCAGCTTAACGTCGAGGGGACCTAATTCACCCCTCCACTTT. The full variable domain, its missing parts supplied by reference TRBV7-3 and TRBJ1-6, is GAGVSQTPSNKVTEKGKYVELRCDPISGHTALYWYRQSLGQGPEFLIYFQGTGAADDSGLPNDRFFAVRPEGSVSTLKIQRTERGDSAVYLCASSLTSRGPNSPLHFGNGTRLTVT.

Points on this clonotype: A single base separates this from a much larger clone, so it may be a read error. The final CDR3 position lacks the conserved phenylalanine or tryptophan, pointing to a likely read error. The chain combines TRBV7-3 with TRBJ1-1, with unresolved D. V was trimmed by 1 base and J by 1 base, leaving 10 bases between them. This CDR3 has 15 amino acids. Germline lookup yields CDR1 SGHTA and CDR2 FQGTGA. CDR3 DNA sequence: TGTGCCAGCAGCTTAATGGGAGGGCAGAACACTGAAGCTTTCTCT. It is translated as CASSLMGGQNTEAFS.

This clonotype turned up a few times. The chain uses TRBV4-1 and TRBJ2-3, with D possibly matching TRBD1 (5 bases). V gave up 5 bases and J gave up 1 base, with 13 bases separating them. The CDR3 runs to 15 residues. Germline V gene data show CDR1 as MGHRA and CDR2 as YSYEKL. The CDR3, as DNA: TGCGCCAGCAGCGTTTTAGGGGTGGGCACAGATACGCAGTATTTT. Translated, it gives CASSVLGVGTDTQYF.